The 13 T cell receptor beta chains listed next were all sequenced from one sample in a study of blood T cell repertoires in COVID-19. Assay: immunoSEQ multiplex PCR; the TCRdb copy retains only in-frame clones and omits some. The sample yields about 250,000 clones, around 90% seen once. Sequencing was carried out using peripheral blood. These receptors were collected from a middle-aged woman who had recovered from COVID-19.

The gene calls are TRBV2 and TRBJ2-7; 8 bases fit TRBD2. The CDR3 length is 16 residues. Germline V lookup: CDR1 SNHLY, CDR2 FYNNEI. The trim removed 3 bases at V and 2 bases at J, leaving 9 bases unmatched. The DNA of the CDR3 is TGTGCCAGCAGTGATAGGGGAGGGACTAGGCCCTACGAGCAGTACTTC. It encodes CASSDRGGTRPYEQYF.

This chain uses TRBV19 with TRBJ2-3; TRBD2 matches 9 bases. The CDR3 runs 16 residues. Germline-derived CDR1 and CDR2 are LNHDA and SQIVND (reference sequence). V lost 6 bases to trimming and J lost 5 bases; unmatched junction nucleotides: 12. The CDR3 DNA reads TGTGCCAGTAGGGGCCTAGCGGGACCTCCGGGAGATACGCAGTATTTT. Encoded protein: CASRGLAGPPGDTQYF.

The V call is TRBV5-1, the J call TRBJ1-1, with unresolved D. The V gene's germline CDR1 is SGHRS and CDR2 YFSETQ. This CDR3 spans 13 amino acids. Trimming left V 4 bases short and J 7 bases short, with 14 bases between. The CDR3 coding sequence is TGCGCCAGCAGCCCCGCGGGTTTTAATGAAGCTTTCTTT. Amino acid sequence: CASSPAGFNEAFF.

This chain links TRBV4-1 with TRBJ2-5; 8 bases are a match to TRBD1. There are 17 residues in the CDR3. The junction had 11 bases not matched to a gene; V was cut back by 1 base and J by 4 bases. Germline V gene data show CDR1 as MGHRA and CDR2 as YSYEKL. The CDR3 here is CASSQAGSGGRGETQYF. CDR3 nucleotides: TGCGCCAGCAGCCAAGCTGGGTCAGGGGGCAGGGGAGAGACCCAGTACTTC.

The CDR3 coding sequence is TGTGCCAGCAGCCGGCGGTACCCCCCCGGGGACTATGGCTACACCTTC. Translating it yields CASSRRYPPGDYGYTF. The chain carries TRBV3-1 (or the pseudogene TRBV3-2) and TRBJ1-2; D is undetermined. This CDR3 is 16 amino acids long. Germline assignment: CDR1 LGHDT and CDR2 YNNKEL (reference sequence). The ends were cut back, 4 bases at V and 3 bases at J, with 18 bases in the middle.

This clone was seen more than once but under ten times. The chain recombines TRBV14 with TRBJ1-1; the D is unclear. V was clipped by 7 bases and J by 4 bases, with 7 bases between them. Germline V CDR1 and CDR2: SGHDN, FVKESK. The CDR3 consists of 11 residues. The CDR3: CASTPGTEAFF. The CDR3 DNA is TGTGCCAGCACCCCGGGCACTGAAGCTTTCTTT.

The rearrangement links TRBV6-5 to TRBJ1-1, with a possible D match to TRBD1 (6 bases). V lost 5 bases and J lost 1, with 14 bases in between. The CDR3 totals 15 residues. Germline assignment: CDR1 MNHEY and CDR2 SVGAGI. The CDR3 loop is CASSPWTAGNTEAFF. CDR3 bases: TGTGCCAGCAGTCCGTGGACAGCAGGGAACACTGAAGCTTTCTTT.

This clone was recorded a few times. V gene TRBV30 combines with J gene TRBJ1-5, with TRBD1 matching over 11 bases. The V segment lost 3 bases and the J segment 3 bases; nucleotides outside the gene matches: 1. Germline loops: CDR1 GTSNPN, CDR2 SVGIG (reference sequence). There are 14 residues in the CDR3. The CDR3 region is CAWRGQGANQPQHF. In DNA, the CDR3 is TGTGCCTGGAGAGGACAGGGGGCCAATCAGCCCCAGCATTTT.

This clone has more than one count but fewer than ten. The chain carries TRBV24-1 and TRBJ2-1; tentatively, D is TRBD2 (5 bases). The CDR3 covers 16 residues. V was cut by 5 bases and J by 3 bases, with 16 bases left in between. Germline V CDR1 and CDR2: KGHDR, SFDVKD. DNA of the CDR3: TGTGCCACCAGTGCCCCGCGTGCGGGCGGCTACAATGAGCAGTTCTTC. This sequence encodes CATSAPRAGGYNEQFF.

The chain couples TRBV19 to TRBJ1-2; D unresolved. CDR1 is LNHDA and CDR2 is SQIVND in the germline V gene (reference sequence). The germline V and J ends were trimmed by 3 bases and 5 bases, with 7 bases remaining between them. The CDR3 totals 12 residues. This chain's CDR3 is CASSIVEYGYTF. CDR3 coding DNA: TGTGCCAGTAGTATCGTGGAGTATGGCTACACCTTC.

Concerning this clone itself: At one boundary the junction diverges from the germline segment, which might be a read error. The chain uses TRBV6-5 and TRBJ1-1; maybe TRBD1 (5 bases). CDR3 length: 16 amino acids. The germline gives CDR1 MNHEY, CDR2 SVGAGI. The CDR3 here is CASNYDRISLNTEAFF. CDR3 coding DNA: TGTGCCAGCAATTACGACAGAATCTCTCTGAACACTGAAGCTTTCTTT.

The CDR3 coding sequence is TGTGCCAGCACTGGGAGGGAGGGGGGCACCGGGGAGCTGTTTTTT. Residues: CASTGREGGTGELFF. V usage is TRBV25-1 and J usage is TRBJ2-2, with TRBD2 as a possible D gene (7 bases). Looked up from germline, CDR1 is MGHDK and CDR2 is SYGVNS. The CDR3 runs 15 residues. The V end lost 7 bases, the J end lost 4 bases, and 16 bases lay between the germline ends. The variable domain in full, with the rest retrieved from reference TRBV25-1 and TRBJ2-2, is EADIYQTPRYLVIGTGKKITLECSQTMGHDKMYWYQQDPGMELHLIHYSYGVNSTEKGDLSSESTVSRIRTEHFPLTLESARPSHTSQYLCASTGREGGTGELFFGEGSRLTVL.

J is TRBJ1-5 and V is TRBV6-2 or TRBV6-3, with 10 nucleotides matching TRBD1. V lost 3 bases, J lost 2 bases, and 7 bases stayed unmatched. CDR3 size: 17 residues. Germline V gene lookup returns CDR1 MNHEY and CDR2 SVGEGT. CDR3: CASSYLRGTGGNQPQHF. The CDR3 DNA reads TGTGCCAGCAGTTATCTTCGTGGGACAGGGGGCAATCAGCCCCAGCATTTT.